One and the same sample provided the 4 T cell receptor beta chains below, sequenced in a study of response to subunit inactivated influenza vaccine. TCRdb called the RT-PCR reads again in MiXCR, with one record for every CDR3 protein. This sample carries around 520,000 distinct CDR3 sequences, 12% of them seen once, and the ten largest clones take roughly 10%. The material was PBMCs from blood, obtained on the day of vaccination. These receptors came from a man in his forties or fifties who received an inactivated influenza vaccine.

The chain has TRBV12-3 or TRBV12-4 and TRBJ1-2; D is ambiguous. CDR3 length equals 14 residues. Deletions cut 4 bases from V and 4 bases from J, with 13 bases between. The CDR3, as DNA: TGTGCCAGCAGTTCCCCACCAGAGGGCTATGGCTACACCTTC. It encodes CASSSPPEGYGYTF.

This clonotype showed up many times. The chain employs TRBV6-2 or TRBV6-3 and TRBJ2-1, with D maybe TRBD1 (6 bases). Per the germline V gene, CDR1 is MNHEY and CDR2 is SVGEGT. V shed 4 bases and J shed 8 bases, with 18 bases lying between them. The CDR3 is 15 residues long. This CDR3 reads CASSWDNSVGHEQFF. The DNA for the CDR3 is TGTGCCAGCAGTTGGGACAACTCCGTAGGGCATGAGCAGTTCTTC.

Only a few counts were recorded for this clonotype. The chain is built from TRBV6-5 and TRBJ1-1; D is unresolved. Germline CDR1 MNHEY, CDR2 SVGAGI. Trimming left V 0 bases short and J 6 bases short, with 20 bases between. This CDR3 comprises 17 residues. CDR3 region: CASSYSIPGRGKAEAFF. The DNA for the CDR3 is TGTGCCAGCAGTTACTCGATTCCGGGCCGCGGCAAAGCTGAAGCTTTCTTT.

This clonotype was recorded a few times. The chain carries TRBV7-2 and TRBJ2-5, with TRBD2 as a possible D gene (5 bases). Trimming took off 4 bases at V and 5 bases at J, with 17 bases between the two ends. Germline CDR1 reads SGHTA; CDR2 reads FQGNSA. The CDR3 has 15 residues. The CDR3: CASSSPSSSGETQYF. The CDR3, as DNA: TGTGCCAGCAGCTCCCCCTCGAGTTCGGGGGAGACCCAGTACTTC.